This paragraph reports one TCR beta chain. Its antigen is unknown. A multiplex PCR was run with 60 Vbeta primers and 13 Jbeta primers. Profiled with immunoSEQ multiplex PCR; TCRdb holds only in-frame clones, not every one. The sample shows some 110,000 clones, 60% to 80% of them seen only once. This entry belongs to a study of cytomegalovirus exposure and HLA in healthy donors. Study conclusions and caveats: Most subjects' HLA-A and HLA-B alleles were reportedly predicted from TCR beta sequences.

Germline CDR1 reads SGDLS; CDR2 reads YYNGEE. The CDR3 runs to 14 residues. The V end was cut by 0 bases, the J end by 11 bases, with 17 bases between. The chain joins TRBV9 to TRBJ2-5; D might be TRBD2 (5 bases). This clonotype was sampled from a boy aged 5-17 years in good health and CMV-seronegative. The sample consisted of PBMCs. The CDR3 here is CASSVVSAQEVQYF. In DNA, the CDR3 is TGTGCCAGCAGCGTAGTTAGCGCCCAAGAGGTTCAGTACTTC.